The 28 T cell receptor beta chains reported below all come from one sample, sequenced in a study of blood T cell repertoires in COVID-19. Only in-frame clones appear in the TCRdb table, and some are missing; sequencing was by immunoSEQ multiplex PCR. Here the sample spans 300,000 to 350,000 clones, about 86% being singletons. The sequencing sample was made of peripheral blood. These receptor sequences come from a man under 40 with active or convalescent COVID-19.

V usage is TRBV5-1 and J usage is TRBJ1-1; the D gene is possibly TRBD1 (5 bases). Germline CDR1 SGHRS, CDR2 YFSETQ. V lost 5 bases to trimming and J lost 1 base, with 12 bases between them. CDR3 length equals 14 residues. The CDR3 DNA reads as TGCGCCAGCAGTCCGGACACACCGAACACTGAAGCTTTCTTT. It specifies CASSPDTPNTEAFF.

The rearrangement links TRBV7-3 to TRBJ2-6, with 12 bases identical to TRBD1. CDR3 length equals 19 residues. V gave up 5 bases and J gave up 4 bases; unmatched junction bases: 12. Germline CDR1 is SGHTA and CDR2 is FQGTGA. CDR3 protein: CASSTPPGQGASGANVLTF. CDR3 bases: TGTGCCAGCAGCACGCCTCCGGGACAGGGGGCGTCCGGGGCCAACGTCCTGACTTTC.

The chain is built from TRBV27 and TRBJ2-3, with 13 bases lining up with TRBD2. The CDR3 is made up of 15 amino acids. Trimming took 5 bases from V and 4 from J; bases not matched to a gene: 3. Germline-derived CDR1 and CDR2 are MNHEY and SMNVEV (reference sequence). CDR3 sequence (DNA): TGTGCCAGCAGTGCACTAGCGGGGGGGTCAGATACGCAGTATTTT. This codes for CASSALAGGSDTQYF.

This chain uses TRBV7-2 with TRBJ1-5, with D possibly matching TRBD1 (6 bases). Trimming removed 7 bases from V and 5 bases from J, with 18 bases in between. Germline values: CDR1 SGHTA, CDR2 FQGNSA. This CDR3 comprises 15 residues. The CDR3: CASTYPRQGYQPQHF. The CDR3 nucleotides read TGTGCCAGCACCTACCCCAGGCAGGGGTATCAGCCCCAGCATTTT.

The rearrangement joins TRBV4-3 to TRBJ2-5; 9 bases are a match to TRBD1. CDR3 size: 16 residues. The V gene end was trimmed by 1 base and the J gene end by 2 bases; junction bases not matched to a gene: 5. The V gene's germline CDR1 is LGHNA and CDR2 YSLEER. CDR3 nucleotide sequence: TGCGCCAGCAGCCAAGGGACAGGGGTGGGGCAAGAGACCCAGTACTTC. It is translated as CASSQGTGVGQETQYF.

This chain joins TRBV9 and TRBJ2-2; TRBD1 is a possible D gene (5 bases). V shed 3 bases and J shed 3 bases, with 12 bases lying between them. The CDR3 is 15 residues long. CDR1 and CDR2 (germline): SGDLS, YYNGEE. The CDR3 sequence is CASSEGLGHTGELFF. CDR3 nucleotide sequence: TGTGCCAGCAGCGAGGGGCTAGGTCACACCGGGGAGCTGTTTTTT.

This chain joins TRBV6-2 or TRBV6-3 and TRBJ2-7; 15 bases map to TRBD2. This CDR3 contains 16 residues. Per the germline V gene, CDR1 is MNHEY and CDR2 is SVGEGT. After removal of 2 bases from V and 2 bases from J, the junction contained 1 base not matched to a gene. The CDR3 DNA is TGTGCCAGCAGTTACGGACTAGCGGGAGGGACCTACGAGCAGTACTTC. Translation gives CASSYGLAGGTYEQYF.

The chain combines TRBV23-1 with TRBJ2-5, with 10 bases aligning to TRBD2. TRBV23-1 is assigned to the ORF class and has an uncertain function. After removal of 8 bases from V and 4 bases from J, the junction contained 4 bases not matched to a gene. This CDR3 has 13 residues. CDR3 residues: CASLVAGGETQYF. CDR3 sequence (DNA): TGCGCCAGCCTAGTAGCGGGAGGAGAGACCCAGTACTTC.

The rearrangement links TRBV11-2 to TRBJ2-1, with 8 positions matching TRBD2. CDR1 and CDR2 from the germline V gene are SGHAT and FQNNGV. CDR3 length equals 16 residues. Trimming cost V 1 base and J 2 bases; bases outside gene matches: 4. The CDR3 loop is CASSLVGRVAYNEQFF. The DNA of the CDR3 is TGTGCCAGCAGCTTAGTCGGGAGGGTTGCCTACAATGAGCAGTTCTTC. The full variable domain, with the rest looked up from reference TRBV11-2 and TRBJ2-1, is EAGVAQSPRYKIIEKRQSVAFWCNPISGHATLYWYQQILGQGPKLLIQFQNNGVVDDSQLPKDRFSAERLKGVDSTLKIQPAKLEDSAVYLCASSLVGRVAYNEQFFGPGTRLTVL.

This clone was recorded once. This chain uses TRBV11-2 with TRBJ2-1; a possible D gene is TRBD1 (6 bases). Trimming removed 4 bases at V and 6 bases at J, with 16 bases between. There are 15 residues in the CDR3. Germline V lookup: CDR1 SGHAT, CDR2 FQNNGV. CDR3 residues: CASSSEPFRGNEQFF. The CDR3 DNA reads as TGTGCCAGCAGCTCCGAACCTTTCAGGGGCAATGAGCAGTTCTTC.

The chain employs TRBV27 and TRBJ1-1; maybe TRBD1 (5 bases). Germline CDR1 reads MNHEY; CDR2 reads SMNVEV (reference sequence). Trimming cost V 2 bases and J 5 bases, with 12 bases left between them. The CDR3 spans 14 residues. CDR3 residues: CASSLGQGITEAFF. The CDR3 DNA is TGTGCCAGCAGTTTAGGGCAGGGAATTACTGAAGCTTTCTTT.

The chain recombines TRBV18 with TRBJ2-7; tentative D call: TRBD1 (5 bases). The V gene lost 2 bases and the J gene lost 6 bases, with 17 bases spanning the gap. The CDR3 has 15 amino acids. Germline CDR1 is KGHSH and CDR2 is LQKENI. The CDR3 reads CASSPSGRKGPEQYF. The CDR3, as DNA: TGTGCCAGCTCACCATCAGGGCGGAAGGGCCCCGAGCAGTACTTC.

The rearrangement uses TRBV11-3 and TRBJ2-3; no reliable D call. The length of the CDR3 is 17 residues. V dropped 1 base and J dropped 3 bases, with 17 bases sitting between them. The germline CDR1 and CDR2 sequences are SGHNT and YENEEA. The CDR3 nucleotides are TGTGCCAGCAGCTTAGGTGCTAAGGTAGACGGGACAGATACGCAGTATTTT. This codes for CASSLGAKVDGTDTQYF.

This CDR3 is CASSYRGMGAKGYTF. As DNA, the CDR3 is TGTGCCAGCAGTTACCGTGGGATGGGGGCGAAGGGCTACACCTTC. The chain has TRBV6-5 and TRBJ1-2, with a tentative D call TRBD1 (6 bases). V was clipped by 2 bases and J by 8 bases, with 18 bases between them. CDR1 and CDR2 from the germline V gene are MNHEY and SVGAGI. CDR3 length: 15 residues.

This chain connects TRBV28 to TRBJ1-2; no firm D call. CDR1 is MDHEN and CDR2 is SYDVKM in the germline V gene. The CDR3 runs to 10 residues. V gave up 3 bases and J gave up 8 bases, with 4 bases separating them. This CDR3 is CASSLGGYTF. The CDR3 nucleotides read TGTGCCAGCAGTTTGGGCGGCTACACCTTC.

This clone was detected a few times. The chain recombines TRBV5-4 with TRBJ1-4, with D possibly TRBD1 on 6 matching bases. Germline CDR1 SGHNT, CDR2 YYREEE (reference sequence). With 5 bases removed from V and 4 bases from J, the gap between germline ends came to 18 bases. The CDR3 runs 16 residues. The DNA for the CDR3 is TGTGCCAGCAGTTCGAGGACAGCGGCCTTTAATGAAAAACTGTTTTTT. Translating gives CASSSRTAAFNEKLFF.

Written as DNA, the CDR3 is TGTGCCACCAGCAGAGAGGGAAAATGGGGCGAAACTTATGGCTACACCTTC. Residues: CATSREGKWGETYGYTF. This chain links TRBV15 with TRBJ1-2; weak D call: TRBD1 (5 bases). Germline CDR1 and CDR2: LNHNV and YYDKDF (reference sequence). V dropped 0 bases and J dropped 5 bases, with 19 bases sitting between them. CDR3 length: 17 residues. The full variable domain, in which reference TRBV15 and TRBJ1-2 provide the parts outside the CDR3, is DAMVIQNPRYQVTQFGKPVTLSCSQTLNHNVMYWYQQKSSQAPKLLFHYYDKDFNNEADTPDNFQSRRPNTSFCFLDIRSPGLGDTAMYLCATSREGKWGETYGYTFGSGTRLTVV.

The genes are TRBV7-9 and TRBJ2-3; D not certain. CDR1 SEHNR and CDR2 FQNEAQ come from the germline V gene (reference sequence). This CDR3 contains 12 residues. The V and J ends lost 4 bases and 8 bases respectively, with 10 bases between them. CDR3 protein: CASSSESGTQYF. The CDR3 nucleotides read TGTGCCAGCAGCTCCGAGTCCGGTACGCAGTATTTT.

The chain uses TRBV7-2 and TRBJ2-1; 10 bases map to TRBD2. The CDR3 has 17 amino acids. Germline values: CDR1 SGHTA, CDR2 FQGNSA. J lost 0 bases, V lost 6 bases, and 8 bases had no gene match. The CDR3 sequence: CASSSRLAGSSYNEQFF. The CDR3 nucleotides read TGTGCCAGCAGTTCTCGACTAGCGGGTTCCTCCTACAATGAGCAGTTCTTC.

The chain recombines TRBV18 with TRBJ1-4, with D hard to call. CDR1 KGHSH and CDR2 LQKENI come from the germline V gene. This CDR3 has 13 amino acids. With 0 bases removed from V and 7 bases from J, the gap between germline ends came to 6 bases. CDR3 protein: CASSPPGVEKLFF. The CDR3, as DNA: TGTGCCAGCTCACCACCCGGAGTTGAAAAACTGTTTTTT.

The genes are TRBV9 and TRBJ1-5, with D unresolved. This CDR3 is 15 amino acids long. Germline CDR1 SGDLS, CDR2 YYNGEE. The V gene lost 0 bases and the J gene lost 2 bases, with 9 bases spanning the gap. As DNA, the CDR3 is TGTGCCAGCAGCGTAGGCCAAGCGGGCAATCAGCCCCAGCATTTT. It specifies CASSVGQAGNQPQHF.

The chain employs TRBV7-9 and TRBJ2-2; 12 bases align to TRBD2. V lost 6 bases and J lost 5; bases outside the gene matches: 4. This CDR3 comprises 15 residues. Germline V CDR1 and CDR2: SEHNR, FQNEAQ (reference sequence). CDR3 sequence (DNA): TGTGCCAGCAGTCGGACTAGCGGGGTAACCGGGGAGCTGTTTTTT. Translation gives CASSRTSGVTGELFF.

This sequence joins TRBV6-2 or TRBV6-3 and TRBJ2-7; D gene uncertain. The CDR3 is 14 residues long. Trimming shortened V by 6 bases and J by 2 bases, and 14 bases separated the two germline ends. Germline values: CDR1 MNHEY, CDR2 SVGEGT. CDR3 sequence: CASSRQAVAYEQYF. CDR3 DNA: TGTGCCAGCAGCCGCCAGGCTGTTGCCTACGAGCAGTACTTC.

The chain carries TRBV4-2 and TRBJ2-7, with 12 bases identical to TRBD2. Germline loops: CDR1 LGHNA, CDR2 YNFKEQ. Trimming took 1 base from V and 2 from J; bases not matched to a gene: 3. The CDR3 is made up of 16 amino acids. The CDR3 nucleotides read TGTGCCAGCAGCCAAGCGACTAGCGGGGGTCCCTACGAGCAGTACTTC. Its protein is CASSQATSGGPYEQYF.

CDR3 in DNA: TGTGCCAGCAGTGACATGACAGGAGGCACAGATACGCAGTATTTT. It translates to CASSDMTGGTDTQYF. The rearrangement joins TRBV25-1 to TRBJ2-3, with D perhaps TRBD1 (6 bases). Germline V gives CDR1 MGHDK, CDR2 SYGVNS. The germline V and J ends were trimmed by 3 bases and 1 base, with 11 bases remaining between them. The CDR3 length is 15 residues.

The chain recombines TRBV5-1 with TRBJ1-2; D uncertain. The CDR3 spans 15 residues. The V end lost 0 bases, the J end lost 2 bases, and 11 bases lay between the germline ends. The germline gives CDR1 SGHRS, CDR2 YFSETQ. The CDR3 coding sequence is TGCGCCAGCAGCTTGGCCTGGGGAGGGAACTATGGCTACACCTTC. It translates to CASSLAWGGNYGYTF.

The CDR3 sequence: CASSLALRTEAFF. In nucleotides, the CDR3 is TGTGCCAGCAGCTTAGCGCTCCGGACAGAAGCTTTCTTT. This rearrangement joins TRBV7-6 to TRBJ1-1, with D maybe TRBD1 (5 bases). Trimming shortened V by 0 bases and J by 8 bases, and 10 bases separated the two germline ends. The CDR3 runs to 13 residues. Germline V gene lookup returns CDR1 SGHVS and CDR2 FNYEAQ.

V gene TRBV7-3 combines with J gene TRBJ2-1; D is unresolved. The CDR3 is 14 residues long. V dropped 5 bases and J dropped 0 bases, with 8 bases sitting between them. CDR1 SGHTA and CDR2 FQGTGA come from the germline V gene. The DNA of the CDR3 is TGTGCCAGCAGCGCAGGTGGCTCCTACAATGAGCAGTTCTTC. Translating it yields CASSAGGSYNEQFF.